Given below is one T cell receptor beta chain in context. The antigen is not known. The identical CDR3 is also encoded by other nucleotide sequences in the sample. The data are from a study of OX40 agonist ivuxolimab in advanced cancers. Data came from immunoSEQ multiplex PCR; TCRdb stores just in-frame clones and leaves some out. The table lists more than 85,000 clones, about four fifths of them singletons, with more than 1.1% in the top ten. From germline, CDR1 is SGHAT and CDR2 FQNNGV. The CDR3 is 13 amino acids. V dropped 1 base and J dropped 5 bases, with 8 bases sitting between them. Study-wide results and limits: On average, a greater number of expanded clones characterised CD8+ T cells relative to CD4+.

This sequence originates from an adult with an advanced solid tumor such as melanoma, head and neck, liver or kidney cancer. The J gene is TRBJ2-5, the V gene TRBV11-2; maybe TRBD1 (5 bases). The source was CD4+ or CD8+ T cells sorted from blood, collected in a trial of the OX40 agonist ivuxolimab. The CDR3 coding sequence is TGTGCCAGCAGCTTAGGACAGAGGGAGACCCAGTACTTC. Amino acids: CASSLGQRETQYF. Full variable domain (remainder filled in from reference TRBV11-2 and TRBJ2-5): EAGVAQSPRYKIIEKRQSVAFWCNPISGHATLYWYQQILGQGPKLLIQFQNNGVVDDSQLPKDRFSAERLKGVDSTLKIQPAKLEDSAVYLCASSLGQRETQYFGPGTRLLVL.